This T cell receptor beta chain came from a study of blood T cell repertoires in COVID-19. Study context: The study drew acute and convalescent COVID-19 samples from the United States, Italy and Spain. The analysed material was cDNA or gDNA that came from T cells, B-cell-depleted T cells, or PBMCs.

The CDR3 has 15 amino acids. Losses at the gene ends were 1 base for V and 8 bases for J; bases not matched to a gene: 6. Germline CDR1 is SGHNT and CDR2 is YYREEE (reference sequence). The authors' processing: Amplified reference gene primers provided the basis for estimating nucleated cell counts. The repertoire was sequenced with immunoSEQ multiplex PCR; TCRdb's copy has only in-frame clones and lacks some. The V and J calls and clone size were taken over from that table, and D and trimming were inferred from the DNA. The sample contains roughly 150,000 clones, around 85% of which appear only once.

The sequence was collected from a man aged 50-59 years with acute or convalescent COVID-19. Sequences were obtained from peripheral blood. This chain joins TRBV5-4 and TRBJ2-2, with TRBD2 matching over 9 bases. The CDR3 is CASSLKVAGEGELFF. Written as DNA, the CDR3 is TGTGCCAGCAGCTTGAAGGTAGCGGGAGAGGGGGAGCTGTTTTTT.